The sequence of this TCR beta chain was determined in a study of T cell responses to AZD1222 COVID-19 vaccine. Study observations and caveats: Donors skewed white British and female; clonal diversity was possibly underestimated.

Some clones are missing from TCRdb's copy, which holds only in-frame ones; the method was immunoSEQ multiplex PCR. The sample consists of about 120,000 clones, 70% to 90% of them appearing once. To note about this clone: Its antigen is still unknown.

J was trimmed by 6 bases and V by 2 bases; bases with no gene match: 21. CDR1 and CDR2 from the germline V gene are GTSNPN and SVGIG (reference sequence). There are 18 residues in the CDR3. The V and J genes are TRBV30 and TRBJ1-1; TRBD1 matches 7 bases. The source was peripheral blood, collected on day 0 of AZD1222 vaccination. This clonotype was sampled from an adult in good health. In DNA form, the CDR3 reads TGTGCCTGGAGTTACGTATTCCGGGACAGTAAGAATGTCGCTGAAGCTTTCTTT. Translating gives CAWSYVFRDSKNVAEAFF.